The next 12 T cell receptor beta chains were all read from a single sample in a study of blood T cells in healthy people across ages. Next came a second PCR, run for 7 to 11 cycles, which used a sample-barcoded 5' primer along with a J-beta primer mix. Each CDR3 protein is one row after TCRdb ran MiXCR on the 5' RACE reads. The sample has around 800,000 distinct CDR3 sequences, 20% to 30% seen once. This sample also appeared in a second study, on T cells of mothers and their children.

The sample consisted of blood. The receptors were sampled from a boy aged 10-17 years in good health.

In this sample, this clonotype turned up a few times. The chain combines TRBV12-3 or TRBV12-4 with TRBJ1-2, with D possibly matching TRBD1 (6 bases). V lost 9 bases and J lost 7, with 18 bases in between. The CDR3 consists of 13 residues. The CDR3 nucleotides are TGTGCCAGTGAACTCAGGGGCGAGGGTGGCTACACCTTC. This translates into CASELRGEGGYTF.

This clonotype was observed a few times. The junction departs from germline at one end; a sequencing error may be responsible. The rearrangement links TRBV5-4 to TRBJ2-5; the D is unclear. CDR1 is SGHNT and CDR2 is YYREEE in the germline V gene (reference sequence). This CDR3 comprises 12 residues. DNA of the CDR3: TGTGCCAGCAGCTCCAGAGACGGTGAGCACTTCTTC. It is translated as CASSSRDGEHFF.

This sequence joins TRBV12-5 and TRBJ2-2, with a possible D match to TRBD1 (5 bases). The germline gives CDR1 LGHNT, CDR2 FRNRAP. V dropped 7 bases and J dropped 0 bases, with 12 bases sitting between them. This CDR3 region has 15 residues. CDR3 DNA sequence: TGTGCTAGTGTATTCACGACAGCGAACACCGGGGAGCTGTTTTTT. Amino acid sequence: CASVFTTANTGELFF.

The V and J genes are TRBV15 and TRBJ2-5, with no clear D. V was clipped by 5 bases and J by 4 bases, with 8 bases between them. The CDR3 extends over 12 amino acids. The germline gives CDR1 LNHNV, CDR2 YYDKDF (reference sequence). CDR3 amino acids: CATSARPETQYF. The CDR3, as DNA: TGTGCCACCAGCGCCCGACCAGAGACCCAGTACTTC.

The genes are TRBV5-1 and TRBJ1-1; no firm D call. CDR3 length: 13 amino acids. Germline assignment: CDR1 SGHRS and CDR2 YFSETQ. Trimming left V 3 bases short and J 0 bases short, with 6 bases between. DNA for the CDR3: TGCGCCAGCAGCTGGAAGCTGAACACTGAAGCTTTCTTT. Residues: CASSWKLNTEAFF.

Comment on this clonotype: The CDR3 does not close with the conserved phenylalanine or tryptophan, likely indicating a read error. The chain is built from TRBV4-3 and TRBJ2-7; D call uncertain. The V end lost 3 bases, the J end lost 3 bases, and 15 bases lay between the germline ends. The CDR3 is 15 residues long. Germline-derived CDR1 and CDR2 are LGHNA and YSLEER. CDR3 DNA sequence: TGCGCCAGCAGCCATGATAACGGAATATACTACGAGCAGTACCTC. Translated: CASSHDNGIYYEQYL.

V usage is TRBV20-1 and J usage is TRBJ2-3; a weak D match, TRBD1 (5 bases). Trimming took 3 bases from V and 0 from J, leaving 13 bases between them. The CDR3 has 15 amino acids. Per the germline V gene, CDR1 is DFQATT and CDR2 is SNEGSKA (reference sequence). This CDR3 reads CSARPGLSSTDTQYF. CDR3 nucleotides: TGCAGTGCTAGGCCAGGGCTCTCTAGCACAGATACGCAGTATTTT.

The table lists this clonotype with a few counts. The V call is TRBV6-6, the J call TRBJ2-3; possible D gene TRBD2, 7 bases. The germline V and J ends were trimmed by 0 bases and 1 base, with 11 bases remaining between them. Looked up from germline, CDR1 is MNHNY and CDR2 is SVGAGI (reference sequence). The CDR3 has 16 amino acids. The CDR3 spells CASSYSTGGRTDTQYF. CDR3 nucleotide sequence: TGTGCCAGCAGTTACTCCACGGGGGGCCGCACAGATACGCAGTATTTT.

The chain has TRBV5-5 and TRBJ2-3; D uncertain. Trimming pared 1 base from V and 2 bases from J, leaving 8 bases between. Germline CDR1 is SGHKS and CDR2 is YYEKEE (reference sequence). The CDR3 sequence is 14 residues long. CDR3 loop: CASSLIPTTDTQYF. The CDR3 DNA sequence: TGTGCCAGCAGCTTGATTCCTACCACAGATACGCAGTATTTT.

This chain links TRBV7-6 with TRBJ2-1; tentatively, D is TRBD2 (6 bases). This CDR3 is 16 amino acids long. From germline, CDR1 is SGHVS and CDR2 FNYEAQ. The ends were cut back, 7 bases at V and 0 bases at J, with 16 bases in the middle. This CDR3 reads CASTLTGESSYNEQFF. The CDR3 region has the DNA TGTGCCAGCACCCTTACGGGGGAGAGCTCCTACAATGAGCAGTTCTTC.

Here the CDR3 reads CASSPSDGLGSPLHF. The CDR3 DNA reads TGTGCCAGCAGTCCCTCGGATGGACTAGGTTCACCCCTCCACTTT. The chain employs TRBV6-2 or TRBV6-3 and TRBJ1-6, with unresolved D. This CDR3 has 15 amino acids. CDR1 and CDR2 from the germline V gene are MNHEY and SVGEGT. Trimming pared 5 bases from V and 9 bases from J, leaving 17 bases between.

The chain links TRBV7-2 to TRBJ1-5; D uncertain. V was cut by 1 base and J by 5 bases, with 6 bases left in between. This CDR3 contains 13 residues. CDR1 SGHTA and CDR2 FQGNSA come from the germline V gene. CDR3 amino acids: CASSLEMDQPQHF. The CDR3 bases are TGTGCCAGCAGCTTAGAAATGGATCAGCCCCAGCATTTT.